What follows are 21 T cell receptor beta chains derived from one specimen sequenced in a study of shared clonotypes between healthy human individuals. Assay: immunoSEQ multiplex PCR; the TCRdb copy retains only in-frame clones and omits some. The sample holds 1.5 million to 2.5 million clones, approximately 94% seen once. Cells designated naive CD8 were CD45RO-negative and were positively selected for CCR7, with terminally differentiated effector memory CD45RA+ cells excluded. Source material: naive CD8+ T cells sorted from blood. Receptors were obtained from a man in his late teens or twenties in good health.

The chain uses TRBV2 and TRBJ1-5, with 11 bases aligning to TRBD1. Germline V lookup: CDR1 SNHLY, CDR2 FYNNEI. The CDR3 contains 15 residues. After removal of 6 bases from V and 5 bases from J, the junction contained 6 bases not matched to a gene. The CDR3 protein is CASRDRGRVDQPQHF. In DNA form, the CDR3 reads TGTGCCAGCAGGGACAGGGGGCGCGTCGATCAGCCCCAGCATTTT. The entire variable domain, with the rest obtained from reference TRBV2 and TRBJ1-5, is as follows: EPEVTQTPSHQVTQMGQEVILRCVPISNHLYFYWYRQILGQKVEFLVSFYNNEISEKSEIFDDQFSVERPDGSNFTLKIRSTKLEDSAMYFCASRDRGRVDQPQHFGDGTRLSIL.

The rearrangement links TRBV27 to TRBJ2-1; perhaps TRBD2 as D (6 bases). The V end was cut by 5 bases, the J end by 4 bases, with 12 bases between. The V gene's germline CDR1 is MNHEY and CDR2 SMNVEV (reference sequence). The CDR3 sequence is 14 residues long. The CDR3 DNA is TGTGCCAGCAGTCCACTGGGACTTTACAATGAGCAGTTCTTC. Translation gives CASSPLGLYNEQFF.

This clone occurred once. The J gene is TRBJ2-1, the V gene TRBV4-3, with TRBD2 matching over 7 bases. After removal of 1 base from V and 2 bases from J, the junction contained 5 bases not matched to a gene. CDR3 length: 16 amino acids. Germline V CDR1 and CDR2: LGHNA, YSLEER. The CDR3 nucleotides read TGCGCCAGCAGCCAAGGGTCTCGGGGGGCCTACAATGAGCAGTTCTTC. It translates to CASSQGSRGAYNEQFF.

CDR3 loop: CASTAQRETYNEQFF. The DNA of the CDR3 is TGTGCCAGCACGGCTCAGCGGGAGACCTACAATGAGCAGTTCTTC. The J gene is TRBJ2-1, the V gene TRBV27, with 8 bases that match TRBD2. Trimming at V came to 7 bases and at J to 2 bases, leaving 7 bases not matched to a gene. This CDR3 contains 15 residues. Germline V CDR1 and CDR2: MNHEY, SMNVEV (reference sequence).

The chain employs TRBV9 and TRBJ2-7; D uncertain. Germline CDR1 reads SGDLS; CDR2 reads YYNGEE. With 4 bases removed from V and 5 bases from J, the gap between germline ends came to 19 bases. The CDR3 sequence is 15 residues long. The CDR3 DNA reads TGTGCCAGCAGCCCCGACCCAACCCACGTGGACGAGCAGTACTTC. This codes for CASSPDPTHVDEQYF.

This clone was found once. CDR3 DNA sequence: TGCGCCAGCAGCCCAACGACAGGGGGCCGAGCCTATGGCTACACCTTC. Its translation: CASSPTTGGRAYGYTF. The chain joins TRBV4-1 to TRBJ1-2; 10 nucleotides agree with TRBD1. Germline values: CDR1 MGHRA, CDR2 YSYEKL. This CDR3 has 16 residues. V gave up 4 bases and J gave up 4 bases; unmatched junction bases: 9.

The J gene is TRBJ1-3, the V gene TRBV28, with D possibly matching TRBD1 (6 bases). The V and J ends lost 7 bases and 3 bases respectively, with 16 bases between them. The CDR3 runs to 15 residues. CDR1 is MDHEN and CDR2 is SYDVKM in the germline V gene. The DNA for the CDR3 is TGTGCCAGCACCCCAAGGGGGGAAGGTGGAAACACCATATATTTT. Translating it yields CASTPRGEGGNTIYF. The variable domain in full, with the rest retrieved from reference TRBV28 and TRBJ1-3, is DVKVTQSSRYLVKRTGEKVFLECVQDMDHENMFWYRQDPGLGLRLIYFSYDVKMKEKGDIPEGYSVSREKKERFSLILESASTNQTSMYLCASTPRGEGGNTIYFGEGSWLTVV.

This clone was recorded a few times. The chain is built from TRBV30 and TRBJ1-1; 9 positions agree with TRBD1. The length of the CDR3 is 13 residues. V trimming: 7 bases; J trimming: 4 bases; junction bases outside the gene matches: 7. Germline V gene lookup returns CDR1 GTSNPN and CDR2 SVGIG (reference sequence). Written as DNA, the CDR3 is TGTGCCTCGACACAGGGGGCGGCCACTGAAGCTTTCTTT. Amino acid sequence: CASTQGAATEAFF.

This clone has just one count. V is TRBV5-6 and J is TRBJ2-7; D is undetermined. The ends were cut back, 4 bases at V and 4 bases at J, with 15 bases in the middle. CDR1 is SGHDT and CDR2 is YYEEEE in the germline V gene. The CDR3 has 14 residues. The CDR3 DNA sequence: TGTGCCAGCAGCATGGCCGAGCAGCCTTACGAGCAGTACTTC. It encodes CASSMAEQPYEQYF.

The CDR3 sequence: CASSQEGLAGDSTDTQYF. The CDR3 nucleotides are TGTGCCAGCAGCCAAGAAGGACTAGCGGGGGATAGCACAGATACGCAGTATTTT. The chain has TRBV14 and TRBJ2-3; 13 bases map to TRBD2. This CDR3 is built from 18 residues. Losses at the gene ends were 0 bases for V and 0 bases for J; bases not matched to a gene: 3. Germline CDR1 SGHDN, CDR2 FVKESK. Full variable domain (missing parts from reference TRBV14 and TRBJ2-3): EAGVTQFPSHSVIEKGQTVTLRCDPISGHDNLYWYRRVMGKEIKFLLHFVKESKQDESGMPNNRFLAERTGGTYSTLKVQPAELEDSGVYFCASSQEGLAGDSTDTQYFGPGTRLTVL.

The CDR3 coding sequence is TGTGCCAGCAGACTCGCTGCCGGGGGGACGCCGGAGCAGTTCTTC. Its translation: CASRLAAGGTPEQFF. The chain uses TRBV7-2 and TRBJ2-1, with 7 bases fitting TRBD2. The germline gives CDR1 SGHTA, CDR2 FQGNSA. Trimming removed 6 bases from V and 10 bases from J; junction bases left unmatched: 15. The CDR3 spans 15 residues. Looking up the rest from reference TRBV7-2 and TRBJ2-1 gives the full variable domain: GAGVSQSPSNKVTEKGKDVELRCDPISGHTALYWYRQSLGQGLEFLIYFQGNSAPDKSGLPSDRFSAERTGGSVSTLTIQRTQQEDSAVYLCASRLAAGGTPEQFFGPGTRLTVL.

This sequence joins TRBV5-4 and TRBJ2-3, with TRBD2 as a possible D gene (6 bases). The germline V gene encodes CDR1 SGHNT and CDR2 YYREEE (reference sequence). This CDR3 is built from 15 residues. The V and J ends lost 1 base and 4 bases respectively, with 13 bases between them. The CDR3 nucleotides are TGTGCCAGCAGCTTGTCTATACTAGCCGCAGATACGCAGTATTTT. This gives the protein CASSLSILAADTQYF. Complete variable domain (other parts from reference TRBV5-4 and TRBJ2-3): ETGVTQSPTHLIKTRGQQVTLRCSSQSGHNTVSWYQQALGQGPQFIFQYYREEENGRGNFPPRFSGLQFPNYSSELNVNALELDDSALYLCASSLSILAADTQYFGPGTRLTVL.

J is TRBJ2-3 and V is TRBV7-6; D not resolved. Trimming took 6 bases from V and 2 from J, leaving 9 bases between them. The germline CDR1 and CDR2 sequences are SGHVS and FNYEAQ. The CDR3 consists of 13 residues. The CDR3 loop is CASSALNTDTQYF. CDR3 sequence (DNA): TGTGCCAGCAGTGCTCTGAACACAGATACGCAGTATTTT.

This sequence joins TRBV6-1 and TRBJ2-2, with unresolved D. Germline loops: CDR1 MNHNS, CDR2 SASEGT. The CDR3 length is 16 residues. The V gene lost 3 bases and the J gene lost 7 bases, with 18 bases spanning the gap. In DNA, the CDR3 is TGTGCCAGCAGTGATCCAAGGGAAGATAATATCGGGGAGCTGTTTTTT. Translation gives CASSDPREDNIGELFF.

The chain links TRBV5-4 to TRBJ1-1; unclear D gene. The CDR3 runs 15 residues. Germline V lookup: CDR1 SGHNT, CDR2 YYREEE (reference sequence). Trimming left V 3 bases short and J 0 bases short, with 12 bases between. The CDR3 here is CASSSSQDLNTEAFF. CDR3 coding DNA: TGTGCCAGCAGCTCCAGCCAGGATTTGAACACTGAAGCTTTCTTT. Full variable domain (outside the CDR3, taken from reference TRBV5-4 and TRBJ1-1): ETGVTQSPTHLIKTRGQQVTLRCSSQSGHNTVSWYQQALGQGPQFIFQYYREEENGRGNFPPRFSGLQFPNYSSELNVNALELDDSALYLCASSSSQDLNTEAFFGQGTRLTVV.

The rearrangement links TRBV4-2 to TRBJ2-1; TRBD1 matches at 7 bases. The CDR3 is made up of 14 amino acids. Unmatched junction bases numbered 5, after V lost 5 bases and J lost 4 bases. The germline V gene encodes CDR1 LGHNA and CDR2 YNFKEQ. The CDR3 sequence: CASSEGAGYNEQFF. The CDR3 bases are TGTGCCAGCAGCGAGGGGGCCGGTTACAATGAGCAGTTCTTC.

This chain uses TRBV4-1 with TRBJ2-7; 14 bases agree with TRBD2. V lost 3 bases and J lost 4; bases outside the gene matches: 5. Germline V gene lookup returns CDR1 MGHRA and CDR2 YSYEKL. This CDR3 comprises 16 residues. Here the CDR3 DNA reads TGCGCCAGCAGCCATCGGGGGACTAGCGGGGGTTACGAGCAGTACTTC. This sequence encodes CASSHRGTSGGYEQYF.

The chain employs TRBV7-9 and TRBJ2-1; 12 bases agree with TRBD2. Germline loops: CDR1 SEHNR, CDR2 FQNEAQ (reference sequence). This CDR3 has 15 residues. The V segment lost 5 bases and the J segment 5 bases; nucleotides outside the gene matches: 4. Here the CDR3 DNA reads TGTGCCAGCAGCCTACTAGCGGGAGGCGACAATGAGCAGTTCTTC. It specifies CASSLLAGGDNEQFF.

This chain links TRBV28 with TRBJ2-1, with D possibly being TRBD1 (7 bases). CDR3 length equals 13 residues. Per germline, CDR1 MDHEN and CDR2 SYDVKM. V lost 2 bases, J lost 8 bases, and 10 bases lay in between. The CDR3 region is CASSLGGGDEQFF. The CDR3 region has the DNA TGTGCCAGCAGTTTAGGAGGGGGCGATGAGCAGTTCTTC.

J is TRBJ2-7 and V is TRBV27; D unclear. The length of the CDR3 is 15 residues. Deletions cut 0 bases from V and 4 bases from J, with 13 bases between. Germline loops: CDR1 MNHEY, CDR2 SMNVEV (reference sequence). Written as DNA, the CDR3 is TGTGCCAGCAGTTTATCGGTAACCTCTTGGTACGAGCAGTACTTC. Translation: CASSLSVTSWYEQYF.

The CDR3 loop reads CASSSGLAGELFF. The CDR3 DNA follows: TGTGCCAGCAGTTCCGGACTAGCCGGGGAGCTGTTTTTT. The chain is built from TRBV6-6 and TRBJ2-2, with TRBD2 matching over 7 bases. Germline V gives CDR1 MNHNY, CDR2 SVGAGI (reference sequence). Unmatched junction bases numbered 2, after V lost 4 bases and J lost 6 bases. The CDR3 totals 13 residues.